This T cell receptor beta chain was sequenced during a study of vaccination effects on CD4 cells after COVID-19. Study as a whole: Post-vaccine sample collection fell at a median of 72 days after the second dose. Study-level results: Relatively few convalescent patients took part in the study, which had no early post-infection timepoints.

Only in-frame clones appear in the TCRdb table, and some are missing; sequencing was by immunoSEQ multiplex PCR. Among tens of thousands of clones listed, roughly four fifths were seen once. Sequencing was preceded by expansion of antigen-specific CD4+ T cells with viral peptide pools in the ViraFEST assay. The culture ran for approximately 10 days, and then CD4+ T cells were isolated. Either the BNT162b2 or mRNA-1273 vaccine was given to participants in two doses. In culture with approximately 10 IU/ml IL-2 and 9 to 10 ug/ml peptides, PBMC were grown at two million per well. Half-medium exchanges with IL-2 medium took place on days 3 and 7. This clone was found once. No antigen is known for it. The CDR3 runs 17 residues. V was pared by 2 bases and J by 5 bases, with 21 bases between. CDR1 and CDR2 from the germline V gene are MGHDK and SYGVNS.

The receptor was derived from a human donor who received a COVID-19 vaccine. Some clones in this sample may be carry-over from other donors' samples. The V gene is TRBV25-1, the J gene TRBJ2-5, with D perhaps given as TRBD1 or TRBD2 (6 bases each). Sequenced material: CD4+ T cells from PBMCs cultured with HCoV-NL63 spike peptides, taken after COVID-19 vaccination. The CDR3 reads CASSELRTAGVGETQYF. CDR3 nucleotides: TGTGCCAGCAGTGAACTCAGGACAGCGGGTGTCGGGGAGACCCAGTACTTC.